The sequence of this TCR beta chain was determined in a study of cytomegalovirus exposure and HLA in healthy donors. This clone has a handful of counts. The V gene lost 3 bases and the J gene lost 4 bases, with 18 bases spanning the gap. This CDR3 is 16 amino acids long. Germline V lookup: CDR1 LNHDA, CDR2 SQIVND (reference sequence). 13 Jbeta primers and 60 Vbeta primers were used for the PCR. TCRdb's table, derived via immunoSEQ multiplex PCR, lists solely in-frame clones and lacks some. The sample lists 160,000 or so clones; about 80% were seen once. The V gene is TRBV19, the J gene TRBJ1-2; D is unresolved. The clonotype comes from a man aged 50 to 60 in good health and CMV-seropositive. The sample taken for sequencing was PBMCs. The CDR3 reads CASSIGQDRRAYGYTF. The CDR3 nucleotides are TGTGCCAGTAGTATTGGGCAGGACCGGCGGGCCTATGGCTACACCTTC.